What follows is one TCR beta chain and its context. As processed by the authors: Researchers report that nucleated cell counts were estimated from reference gene primer amplification. The repertoire was sequenced with immunoSEQ multiplex PCR; TCRdb's copy has only in-frame clones and lacks some. V and J calls and clone size follow that table, whereas D and trimming were derived from the DNA. The data hold some 110,000 clones, with over 80% observed a single time. The data belong to a study of blood T cell repertoires in COVID-19. The receptor was derived from a woman aged 25 to 45 who had recovered from COVID-19. Input material: PBMCs or T cells enriched from blood (not recorded which).

CDR3 sequence reads: CASSFGGFSSEQYF. As DNA, the CDR3 is TGTGCCAGCAGCTTTGGGGGGTTTTCGTCCGAGCAGTACTTC. This chain connects TRBV7-2 to TRBJ2-7; D perhaps matches TRBD2 (6 bases). The CDR3 loop spans 14 amino acids. CDR1 and CDR2 from the germline V gene are SGHTA and FQGNSA. The V gene lost 3 bases and the J gene lost 6 bases, with 15 bases spanning the gap.